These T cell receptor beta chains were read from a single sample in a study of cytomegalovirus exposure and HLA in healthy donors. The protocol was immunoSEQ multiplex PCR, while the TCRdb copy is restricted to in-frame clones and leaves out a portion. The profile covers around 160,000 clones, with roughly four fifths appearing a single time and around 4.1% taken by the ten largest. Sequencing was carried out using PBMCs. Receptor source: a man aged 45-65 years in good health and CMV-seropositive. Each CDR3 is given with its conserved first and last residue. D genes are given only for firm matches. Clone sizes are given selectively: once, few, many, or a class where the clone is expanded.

cdr3_aa: CASSLWSGNDEQYF; cdr3_nt: TGTGCCAGCAGCTTATGGTCAGGAAACGACGAGCAGTACTTC; clone_size: .; j_call: TRBJ2-7; v_call: TRBV7-6; d_call: .
cdr3_aa: CASSSIAEFTYEQYF; cdr3_nt: TGTGCCAGCAGTTCTATCGCCGAGTTTACCTACGAGCAGTACTTC; clone_size: few; j_call: TRBJ2-7; v_call: TRBV28; d_call: .
cdr3_aa: CASSETGTVETQYF; cdr3_nt: TGTGCCAGCAGTGAAACCGGGACAGTGGAGACCCAGTACTTC; clone_size: few; j_call: TRBJ2-5; v_call: TRBV2; d_call: TRBD1
cdr3_aa: CASSLRGWYF; cdr3_nt: TGTGCCAGCAGCCTAAGAGGGTGGTACTTC; clone_size: .; j_call: TRBJ2-7; v_call: TRBV7-4; d_call: .
cdr3_aa: CASRYTLAGGDTQYF; cdr3_nt: TGTGCCAGCCGTTACACGCTAGCGGGGGGAGATACGCAGTATTTT; clone_size: .; j_call: TRBJ2-3; v_call: TRBV2; d_call: TRBD2
cdr3_aa: CASAAGTSTDTQYF; cdr3_nt: TGCGCCAGCGCGGCTGGGACTAGCACAGATACGCAGTATTTT; clone_size: few; j_call: TRBJ2-3; v_call: TRBV5-1; d_call: .
cdr3_aa: CASSLRRTGGGYTF; cdr3_nt: TGTGCCAGCAGCTTAAGAAGGACAGGGGGGGGCTACACCTTC; clone_size: .; j_call: TRBJ1-2; v_call: TRBV7-2; d_call: TRBD1
cdr3_aa: CASSYGLAEVKYF; cdr3_nt: TGTGCCAGCAGCTACGGGCTAGCGGAAGTCAAGTACTTC; clone_size: few; j_call: TRBJ2-7; v_call: TRBV11-1; d_call: TRBD2
cdr3_aa: CASSVGPGHQETQYF; cdr3_nt: TGTGCCAGCAGCGTAGGTCCAGGACATCAAGAGACCCAGTACTTC; clone_size: .; j_call: TRBJ2-5; v_call: TRBV9; d_call: .
cdr3_aa: CASSPGFSNQPQHF; cdr3_nt: TGTGCCAGCAGTCCCGGGTTTAGTAATCAGCCCCAGCATTTT; clone_size: .; j_call: TRBJ1-5; v_call: TRBV27; d_call: .
cdr3_aa: CSARNEQFF; cdr3_nt: TGCAGTGCTCGGAATGAGCAGTTCTTC; clone_size: .; j_call: TRBJ2-1; v_call: TRBV20-1; d_call: .
cdr3_aa: CAIKLSGGALEQYF; cdr3_nt: TGTGCCATCAAGCTTAGCGGGGGGGCCCTCGAGCAGTACTTC; clone_size: .; j_call: TRBJ2-7; v_call: TRBV10-3; d_call: TRBD2
cdr3_aa: CATSRDRDRVYEQYF; cdr3_nt: TGTGCCACCAGCAGAGATAGGGACAGGGTTTACGAGCAGTACTTC; clone_size: few; j_call: TRBJ2-7; v_call: TRBV15; d_call: TRBD1
cdr3_aa: CASSVQHRPYNSPLHF; cdr3_nt: TGTGCCAGTAGTGTCCAACACCGCCCCTATAATTCACCCCTCCACTTT; clone_size: few; j_call: TRBJ1-6; v_call: TRBV19; d_call: .
cdr3_aa: CASSPYRGRQPQHF; cdr3_nt: TGTGCCAGCAGTCCCTACAGGGGCCGGCAGCCCCAGCATTTT; clone_size: .; j_call: TRBJ1-5; v_call: TRBV28; d_call: TRBD1
cdr3_aa: CASSSTSGSYNEQFF; cdr3_nt: TGCGCCAGCAGCTCTACTAGCGGTTCCTACAATGAGCAGTTCTTC; clone_size: once; j_call: TRBJ2-1; v_call: TRBV5-1; d_call: TRBD2
cdr3_aa: CASSEADRGYNEQFF; cdr3_nt: TGTGCCAGCAGTGAAGCGGACAGGGGTTACAATGAGCAGTTCTTC; clone_size: .; j_call: TRBJ2-1; v_call: TRBV6-1; d_call: TRBD1
cdr3_aa: CASSLLSGQPQHF; cdr3_nt: TGTGCCAGCAGCCTCCTCTCGGGTCAGCCCCAGCATTTT; clone_size: .; j_call: TRBJ1-5; v_call: TRBV28; d_call: .
cdr3_aa: CASSYYTGQGVYEQYF; cdr3_nt: TGCGCCAGCAGCTACTATACGGGACAGGGGGTCTACGAGCAGTACTTC; clone_size: .; j_call: TRBJ2-7; v_call: TRBV5-1; d_call: TRBD1
cdr3_aa: CASSLPLAGAYNEQFF; cdr3_nt: TGCGCCAGCAGCTTGCCATTAGCGGGGGCCTACAATGAGCAGTTCTTC; clone_size: .; j_call: TRBJ2-1; v_call: TRBV5-1; d_call: TRBD2
cdr3_aa: CASSQRQGSEKLFF; cdr3_nt: TGTGCCAGCAGCCAAAGACAGGGTAGCGAAAAACTGTTTTTT; clone_size: .; j_call: TRBJ1-4; v_call: TRBV5-6; d_call: TRBD1
cdr3_aa: CASSPRDTVYGEAFF; cdr3_nt: TGTGCCAGCAGTCCTCGAGACACCGTATATGGTGAAGCTTTCTTT; clone_size: .; j_call: TRBJ1-1; v_call: TRBV2; d_call: .
cdr3_aa: CASSELAGNTEAFF; cdr3_nt: TGCGCCAGCAGTGAGCTCGCGGGGAACACTGAAGCTTTCTTT; clone_size: .; j_call: TRBJ1-1; v_call: TRBV10-2; d_call: .
cdr3_aa: CASSNPLAGESEQFF; cdr3_nt: TGCGCCAGCAGCAACCCACTAGCGGGAGAGTCTGAGCAGTTCTTC; clone_size: .; j_call: TRBJ2-1; v_call: TRBV5-1; d_call: TRBD2